This TCR beta chain was captured by sequencing in a study of blood T cell repertoires in COVID-19. Looking at the study overall: The study drew acute and convalescent COVID-19 samples from the United States, Italy and Spain.

Authors' methods: Reference gene primer amplification gave nucleated cell count estimates. The data were produced by immunoSEQ multiplex PCR, yet TCRdb's version contains in-frame clones alone and is incomplete. The V and J calls and the clone size are those of that table, but D and trimming were determined from the DNA. The sample shows around 200,000 clones, 85% to 90% of them seen only once. Specimen: peripheral blood. The receptor's source is a man aged 50 to 59 with acute or convalescent COVID-19.

The CDR3 bases are TGTGCCAGCTCCTTCCAGGGGACCACTGAAGCTTTCTTT. Its protein product is CASSFQGTTEAFF. This chain joins TRBV12-3 or TRBV12-4 and TRBJ1-1; D is perhaps TRBD1 (6 bases). This CDR3 has 13 amino acids. V was pared by 8 bases and J by 4 bases, with 14 bases between.